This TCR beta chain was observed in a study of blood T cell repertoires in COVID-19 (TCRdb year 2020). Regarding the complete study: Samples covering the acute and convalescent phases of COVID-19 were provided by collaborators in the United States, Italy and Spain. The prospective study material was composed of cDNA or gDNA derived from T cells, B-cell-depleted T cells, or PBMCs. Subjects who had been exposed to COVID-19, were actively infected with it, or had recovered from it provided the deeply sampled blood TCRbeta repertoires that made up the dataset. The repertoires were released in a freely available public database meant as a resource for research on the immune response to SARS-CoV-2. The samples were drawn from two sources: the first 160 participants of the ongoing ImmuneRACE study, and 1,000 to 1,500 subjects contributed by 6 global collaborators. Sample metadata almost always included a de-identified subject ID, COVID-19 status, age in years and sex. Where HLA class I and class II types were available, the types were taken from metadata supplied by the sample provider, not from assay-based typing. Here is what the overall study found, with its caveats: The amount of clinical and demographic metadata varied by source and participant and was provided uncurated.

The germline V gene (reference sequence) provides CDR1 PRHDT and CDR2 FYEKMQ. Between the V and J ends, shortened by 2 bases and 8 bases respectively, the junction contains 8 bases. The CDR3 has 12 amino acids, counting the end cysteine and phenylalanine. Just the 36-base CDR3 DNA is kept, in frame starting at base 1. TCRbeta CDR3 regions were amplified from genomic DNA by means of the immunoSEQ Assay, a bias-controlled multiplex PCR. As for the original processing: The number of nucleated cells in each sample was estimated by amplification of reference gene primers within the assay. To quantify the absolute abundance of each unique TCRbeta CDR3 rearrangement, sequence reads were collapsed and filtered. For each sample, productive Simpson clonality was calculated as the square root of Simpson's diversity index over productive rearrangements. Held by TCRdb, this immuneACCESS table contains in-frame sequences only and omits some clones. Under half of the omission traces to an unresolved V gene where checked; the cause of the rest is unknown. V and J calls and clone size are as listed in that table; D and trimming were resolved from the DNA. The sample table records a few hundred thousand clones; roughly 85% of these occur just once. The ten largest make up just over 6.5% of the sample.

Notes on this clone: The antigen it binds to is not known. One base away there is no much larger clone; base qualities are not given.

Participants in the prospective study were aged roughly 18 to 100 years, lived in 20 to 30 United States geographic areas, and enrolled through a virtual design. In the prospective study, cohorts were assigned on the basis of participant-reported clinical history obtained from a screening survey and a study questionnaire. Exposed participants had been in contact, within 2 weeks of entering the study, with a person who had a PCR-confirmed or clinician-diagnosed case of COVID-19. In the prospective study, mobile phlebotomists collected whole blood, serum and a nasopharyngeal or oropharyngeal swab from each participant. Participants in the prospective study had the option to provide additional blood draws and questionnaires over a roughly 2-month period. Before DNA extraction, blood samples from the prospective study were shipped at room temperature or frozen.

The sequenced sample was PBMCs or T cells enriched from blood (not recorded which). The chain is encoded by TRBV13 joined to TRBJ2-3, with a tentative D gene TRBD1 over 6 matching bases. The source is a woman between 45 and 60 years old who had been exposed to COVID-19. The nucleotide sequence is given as TGTGCCAGCAGCTTATTAGGGGGTACGCAGTATTTT. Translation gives CASSLLGGTQYF.